The following is a T cell receptor (beta chain) sequence with its context. Its antigen remains unidentified. No base quality information exists; no much larger clone differs at one position. Genomic DNA was extracted from sorted cells for sequencing of the TCRbeta CDR3 region. The immunoSEQ Assay was used for sequencing of TCRbeta CDR3 regions. Sourced from immuneACCESS, this table was stored by TCRdb with only in-frame sequences that have V and J called. A share of the clones is absent; for the studies checked, an unresolved V gene accounts for under half, and the remainder has no known explanation. The sample includes 70,000 to 95,000 clones, with about 83% observed a single time. 5.5% to 8% of the sample comes from the top ten. This sample was included in a study of OX40 agonist ivuxolimab in advanced cancers. In the study overall: Ivuxolimab was a fully human IgG2 agonistic monoclonal antibody targeting the costimulatory receptor OX40 (CD134). Intravenous ivuxolimab was administered to patients every 2 weeks at six dose levels: 0.01, 0.1, 0.3, 1.5, 3 and 10 mg/kg. Of the approximately 53 patients in dose escalation, about 19 had hepatocellular carcinoma, approximately 15 had melanoma, 9 had renal cell carcinoma and 9 had head and neck cancer. In the dose-escalation cohort, 75% to 90% of patients were male, and the mean age was roughly 56 years with a range of about 20 to 90. Patients were allowed to have had prior anti-PD-1, anti-PD-L1 or anti-CTLA-4 therapy, and around 41% of the dose-escalation patients had previously received checkpoint inhibitors. Partial responses occurred in three dose-escalation patients, of whom one had hepatocellular carcinoma and two had cutaneous melanoma. The point of sequencing TCRbeta in the periphery was to test whether ivuxolimab changed TCR sequence diversity and drove clonal T-cell expansion. The paper reports the monotherapy dose-escalation portion (N of about 56 patients) of the phase I ivuxolimab trial.

Patients with a history of autoimmune disease or receiving systemic immunosuppression were excluded from the trial. Peripheral blood for TCR sequencing was drawn from every dose cohort at baseline, at cycle 4 day 1 and at cycle 7 day 1. Samples were obtained from an open-label, multicenter, first-in-human phase I dose-escalation trial of ivuxolimab. Adults with locally advanced or metastatic melanoma, renal cell carcinoma, hepatocellular carcinoma or head and neck squamous cell carcinoma were enrolled in the trial. Before TCR sequencing, CD4+ T cells and CD8+ T cells from peripheral blood were sorted into separate populations. Broader findings and caveats from the paper: At doses of 0.1 to 3.0 mg/kg, clonal expansion of both CD4+ and CD8+ T cells in blood was seen between baseline and week 6. In the 0.1-3.0 mg/kg groups, partial responders had among the lowest normalized peripheral clonal expansion, particularly in CD8+ T cells. Low levels of normalized T-cell clonal expansion were also seen in some nonresponding patients. On average, CD8+ T cells showed more expanded clones than CD4+ T cells after ivuxolimab. The antigen specificity of the peripheral T cells that underwent clonal expansion was not determined.

Including the terminal cysteine and phenylalanine, the CDR3 comprises 17 residues. The sequence is cut down to CDR3 DNA, 51 bases in frame from base 1. Clipping removes 0 bases from V and 7 bases from J, with 12 as the unmatched junction base count. The germline V gene supplies CDR1 SGHRS and CDR2 YFSETQ. The sequence derives from an adult with an advanced solid tumor such as melanoma, head and neck, liver or kidney cancer. The input for sequencing was CD4+ or CD8+ T cells sorted from blood, taken in a trial of the OX40 agonist ivuxolimab. The chain employs TRBV5-1 and TRBJ1-4, with 7 bases matching TRBD1. At the DNA level, the sequence is TGCGCCAGCAGCTTGGCCCAAACAGGGGTTCGTGTTGAAAAACTGTTTTTT. Its translation reads: CASSLAQTGVRVEKLFF. Where the CDR3 stops, the reference TRBV5-1 and TRBJ1-4 genes take over; the full variable domain is KAGVTQTPRYLIKTRGQQVTLSCSPISGHRSVSWYQQTPGQGLQFLFEYFSETQRNKGNFPGRFSGRQFSNSRSEMNVSTLELGDSALYLCASSLAQTGVRVEKLFFGSGTQLSVL.